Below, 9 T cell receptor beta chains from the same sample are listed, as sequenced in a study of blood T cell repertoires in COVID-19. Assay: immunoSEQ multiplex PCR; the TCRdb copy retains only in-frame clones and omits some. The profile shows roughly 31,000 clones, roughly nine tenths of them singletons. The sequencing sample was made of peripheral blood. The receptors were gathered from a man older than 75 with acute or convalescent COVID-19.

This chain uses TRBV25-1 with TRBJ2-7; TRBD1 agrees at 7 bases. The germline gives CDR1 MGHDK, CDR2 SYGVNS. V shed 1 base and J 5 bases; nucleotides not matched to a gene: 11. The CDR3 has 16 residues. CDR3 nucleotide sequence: TGTGCCAGCAGTGAATTCTGGGACAGAGCAGGCCACGAGCAGTACTTC. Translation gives CASSEFWDRAGHEQYF.

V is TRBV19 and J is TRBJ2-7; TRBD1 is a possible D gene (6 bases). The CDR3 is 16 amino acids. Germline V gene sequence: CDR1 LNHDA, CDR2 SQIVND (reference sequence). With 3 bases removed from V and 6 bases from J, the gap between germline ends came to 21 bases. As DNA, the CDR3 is TGTGCCAGTAGTATGATACTCAGCAGGGGAAGTGGCGAGCAGTACTTC. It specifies CASSMILSRGSGEQYF.

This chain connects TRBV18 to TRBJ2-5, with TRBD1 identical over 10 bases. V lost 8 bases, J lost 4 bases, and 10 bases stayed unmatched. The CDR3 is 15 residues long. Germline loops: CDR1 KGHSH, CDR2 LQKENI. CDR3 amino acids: CASARQGARGETQYF. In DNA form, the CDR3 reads TGTGCCAGCGCAAGACAGGGGGCGCGGGGAGAGACCCAGTACTTC.

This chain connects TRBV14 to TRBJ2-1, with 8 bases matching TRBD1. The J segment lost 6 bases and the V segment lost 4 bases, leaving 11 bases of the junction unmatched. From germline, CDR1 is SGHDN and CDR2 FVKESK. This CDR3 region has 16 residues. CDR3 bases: TGTGCCAGCAGCCGATTCAGGACAGGGCACGGCAATGAGCAGTTCTTC. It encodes CASSRFRTGHGNEQFF.

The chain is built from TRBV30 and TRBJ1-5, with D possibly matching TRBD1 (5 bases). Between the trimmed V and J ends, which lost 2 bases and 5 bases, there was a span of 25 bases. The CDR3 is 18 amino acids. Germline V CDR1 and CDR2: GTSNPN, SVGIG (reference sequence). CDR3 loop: CAWSPKWGLSPLHQPQHF. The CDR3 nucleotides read TGTGCCTGGAGTCCTAAGTGGGGCCTCAGCCCTTTACATCAGCCCCAGCATTTT.

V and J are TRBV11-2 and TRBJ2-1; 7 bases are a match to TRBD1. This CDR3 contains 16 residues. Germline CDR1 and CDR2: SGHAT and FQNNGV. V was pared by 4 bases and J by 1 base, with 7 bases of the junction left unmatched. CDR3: CASSSRGRGSYNEQFF. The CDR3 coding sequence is TGTGCCAGCAGCTCCCGAGGCAGGGGGTCCTACAATGAGCAGTTCTTC.

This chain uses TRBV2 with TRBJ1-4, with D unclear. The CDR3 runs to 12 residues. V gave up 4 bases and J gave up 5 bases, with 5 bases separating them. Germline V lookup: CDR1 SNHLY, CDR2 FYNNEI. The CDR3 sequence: CASSVINEKLFF. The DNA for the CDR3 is TGTGCCAGCAGTGTTATAAATGAAAAACTGTTTTTT.

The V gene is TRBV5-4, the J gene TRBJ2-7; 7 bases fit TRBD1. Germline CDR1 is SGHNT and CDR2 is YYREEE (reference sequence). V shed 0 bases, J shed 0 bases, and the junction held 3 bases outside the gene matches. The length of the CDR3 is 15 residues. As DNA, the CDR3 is TGTGCCAGCAGCTTGGGACAGGGCCCCTCCTACGAGCAGTACTTC. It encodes CASSLGQGPSYEQYF.

As DNA, the CDR3 is TGCGCCAGCAGCCAAGCCCAGTGGGGGGGAGGCACTGAAGCTTTCTTT. Its protein is CASSQAQWGGGTEAFF. The chain uses TRBV4-1 and TRBJ1-1, with D perhaps TRBD1 (5 bases). The V gene lost 1 base and the J gene lost 4 bases, with 16 bases spanning the gap. The length of the CDR3 is 16 residues. Germline V CDR1 and CDR2: MGHRA, YSYEKL.